This entry lists 5 T cell receptor beta chains sequenced from one sample in a study of radiation and T cells in renal cell carcinoma. As for time point: baseline pretreatment blood. The treatment denotes: 15 Gy SBRT to primary tumor, nephrectomy 4 weeks later. Clones were sequenced by immunoSEQ multiplex PCR, and TCRdb holds only the in-frame ones, with some missing. The profile shows roughly 150,000 clones, about nine tenths of them singletons. Sample: blood, taken from a patient whose treatment included radiotherapy and nephrectomy. These receptors were collected from a woman in her sixties or seventies with renal cell carcinoma.

The rearrangement links TRBV7-9 to TRBJ1-2, with 8 bases lining up with TRBD1. V shed 5 bases and J 5 bases; nucleotides not matched to a gene: 10. Germline-derived CDR1 and CDR2 are SEHNR and FQNEAQ (reference sequence). The CDR3 is made up of 15 amino acids. CDR3 sequence: CASSPLDRDVYGYTF. CDR3 DNA: TGTGCCAGCAGCCCCCTGGACAGGGACGTATATGGCTACACCTTC.

V is TRBV2 and J is TRBJ1-2; D may be TRBD1 (6 bases). The V gene lost 6 bases and the J gene lost 8 bases, with 16 bases spanning the gap. CDR3 length: 13 amino acids. Per the germline V gene, CDR1 is SNHLY and CDR2 is FYNNEI. The CDR3 DNA follows: TGTGCCAGCAGCGAAACAGGGAGATGGGGCTACACCTTC. It specifies CASSETGRWGYTF.

V is TRBV19 and J is TRBJ1-1; the D is unclear. Trimming stripped 5 bases from V and 4 bases from J, with 11 bases between. Germline V gene lookup returns CDR1 LNHDA and CDR2 SQIVND (reference sequence). The CDR3 totals 13 residues. The CDR3 loop is CASSEVGGTEAFF. The CDR3 DNA reads TGTGCCAGTAGTGAGGTCGGTGGCACTGAAGCTTTCTTT. Using reference TRBV19 and TRBJ1-1 for the parts outside the CDR3, the full variable domain is DGGITQSPKYLFRKEGQNVTLSCEQNLNHDAMYWYRQDPGQGLRLIYYSQIVNDFQKGDIAEGYSVSREKKESFPLTVTSAQKNPTAFYLCASSEVGGTEAFFGQGTRLTVV.

This clone has a single count. The chain couples TRBV28 to TRBJ2-3; 7 bases are shared with TRBD2. After removal of 10 bases from V and 5 bases from J, the junction contained 15 bases not matched to a gene. Looked up from germline, CDR1 is MDHEN and CDR2 is SYDVKM. The CDR3 has 15 residues. Here the CDR3 DNA reads TGTGCCACCATCTGGGGGGGTGGTGCGGGAGATACGCAGTATTTT. This translates into CATIWGGGAGDTQYF.

The chain couples TRBV28 to TRBJ2-3, with D possibly being TRBD2 (6 bases). V lost 6 bases and J 2 bases, leaving 27 bases between the germline ends. The CDR3 totals 19 residues. CDR1 MDHEN and CDR2 SYDVKM come from the germline V gene. Here the CDR3 reads CASSSRGTAGTADTDTQYF. DNA of the CDR3: TGTGCCAGCAGCTCCCGGGGGACTGCCGGGACGGCGGACACAGATACGCAGTATTTT.